One and the same sample provided the 10 T cell receptor beta chains below, sequenced in a study of long-term antiretroviral therapy in people with HIV. Researchers ran immunoSEQ v3.0 at survey level. The assay was immunoSEQ multiplex PCR, and TCRdb's table has in-frame clones only and misses some. The data contain some 30,000 clones, 70% to 90% of them singletons. Sample: unsorted PBMCs, taken 1.8 years after starting antiretroviral therapy. These receptors came from a young woman with HIV.

The rearrangement joins TRBV28 to TRBJ2-1; 9 positions match TRBD2. The CDR3 length is 15 residues. V was clipped by 3 bases and J by 2 bases; unmatched bases: 2. CDR1 and CDR2 (germline): MDHEN, SYDVKM. CDR3: CASSFLAGPYNEQFF. The CDR3 bases are TGTGCCAGCAGTTTCCTAGCGGGACCCTACAATGAGCAGTTCTTC.

The chain uses TRBV7-2 and TRBJ2-5; D may be TRBD1 (5 bases). Germline V gene lookup returns CDR1 SGHTA and CDR2 FQGNSA. The ends were cut back, 3 bases at V and 4 bases at J, with 12 bases in the middle. This CDR3 is 14 amino acids long. As DNA, the CDR3 is TGTGCCAGCAGCTTCCAGGGATCCGTAGAGACCCAGTACTTC. Protein: CASSFQGSVETQYF.

This clone came up once. This chain connects TRBV7-8 to TRBJ2-2; 7 bases map to TRBD2. The CDR3 sequence is 12 residues long. The ends lost 6 bases at V and 10 bases at J; junction bases unmatched: 5. Germline-derived CDR1 and CDR2 are SGHVS and FQNEAQ. This CDR3 reads CASRTGTTELFF. In DNA form, the CDR3 reads TGTGCCAGCAGGACTGGGACTACGGAGCTGTTTTTT.

This clone has a handful of counts. This chain joins TRBV9 and TRBJ1-2; 7 nucleotides match TRBD1. The J segment lost 2 bases and the V segment lost 6 bases, leaving 4 bases of the junction unmatched. This CDR3 has 13 amino acids. Looked up from germline, CDR1 is SGDLS and CDR2 is YYNGEE. The CDR3 DNA reads TGTGCCAGCAACCCAGGGGGAAACTATGGCTACACCTTC. Translating gives CASNPGGNYGYTF.

V gene TRBV7-9 combines with J gene TRBJ2-1; D remains ambiguous. This CDR3 is built from 16 residues. With 5 bases removed from V and 3 bases from J, the gap between germline ends came to 17 bases. CDR1 is SEHNR, CDR2 FQNEAQ, per germline (reference sequence). The CDR3 DNA sequence: TGTGCCAGCAGCGACGCTCCCCGCCTATTCTACAATGAGCAGTTCTTC. As protein: CASSDAPRLFYNEQFF.

The rearrangement links TRBV19 to TRBJ1-5; D is unresolved. Germline CDR1 is LNHDA and CDR2 is SQIVND (reference sequence). The CDR3 has 17 amino acids. The CDR3 region has the DNA TGTGCGACCCAACCCGGGGTAATGGGGTATAGCAATCAGCCCCAGCATTTT. Residues: CATQPGVMGYSNQPQHF.

Of note for this clone: The same CDR3 arises from other DNA sequences in this sample as well. The J gene is TRBJ2-7, the V gene TRBV6-1; no clear D. This CDR3 contains 12 residues. Trimming took off 3 bases at V and 3 bases at J, with 6 bases between the two ends. The germline gives CDR1 MNHNS, CDR2 SASEGT. CDR3: CASSESSYEQYF. The CDR3 nucleotides read TGTGCCAGCAGTGAGTCCAGCTACGAGCAGTACTTC.

The chain recombines TRBV29-1 with TRBJ1-5; D unclear. Germline V gene sequence: CDR1 SQVTM, CDR2 ANQGSEA. The CDR3 is 13 amino acids. V shed 6 bases and J shed 0 bases, with 9 bases lying between them. In DNA form, the CDR3 reads TGCAGCGTCGCGACGGATAGCAATCAGCCCCAGCATTTT. As protein: CSVATDSNQPQHF.

This clone showed up just once. J is TRBJ2-5 and V is TRBV12-5; D remains unclear. V was trimmed by 6 bases and J by 1 base, leaving 9 bases between them. The CDR3 sequence is 13 residues long. Looked up from germline, CDR1 is LGHNT and CDR2 is FRNRAP. CDR3 region: CASGVDTQETQYF. DNA of the CDR3: TGTGCTAGTGGCGTCGACACCCAAGAGACCCAGTACTTC.

The gene calls are TRBV27 and TRBJ2-1; D remains ambiguous. V gave up 6 bases and J gave up 8 bases, with 20 bases separating them. CDR1 and CDR2 from the germline V gene are MNHEY and SMNVEV (reference sequence). The CDR3 contains 15 residues. CDR3 sequence (DNA): TGTGCCAGCAGGGAGTGGGCCCTGAATGTCGATGAGCAGTTCTTC. Translated, it gives CASREWALNVDEQFF.